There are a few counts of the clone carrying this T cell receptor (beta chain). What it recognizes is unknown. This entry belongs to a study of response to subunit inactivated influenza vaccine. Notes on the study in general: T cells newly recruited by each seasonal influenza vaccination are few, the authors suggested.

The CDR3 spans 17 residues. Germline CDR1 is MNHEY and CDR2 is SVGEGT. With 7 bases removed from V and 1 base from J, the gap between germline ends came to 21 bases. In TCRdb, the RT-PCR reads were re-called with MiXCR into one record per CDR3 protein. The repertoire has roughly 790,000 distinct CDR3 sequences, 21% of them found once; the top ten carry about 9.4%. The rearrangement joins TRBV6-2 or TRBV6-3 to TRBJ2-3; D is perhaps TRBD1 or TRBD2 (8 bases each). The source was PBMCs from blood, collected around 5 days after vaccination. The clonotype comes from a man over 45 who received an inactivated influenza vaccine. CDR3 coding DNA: TGTGCCAGCACTCCCTCCGGGGGGGACAGGCGCACAGATACGCAGTATTTT. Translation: CASTPSGGDRRTDTQYF.